This T cell receptor (beta chain) was profiled in a study of blood T cell repertoires in COVID-19. Authors' analysis steps: Reference gene primer amplification gave estimated nucleated cell counts. The repertoire was sequenced with immunoSEQ multiplex PCR; TCRdb's copy has only in-frame clones and lacks some. Clonal size and the V and J genes are those of that table, whereas D and trimming came from the DNA. The repertoire holds 65,000 to 80,000 clones, with roughly nine tenths as singletons. Trimming removed 6 bases from V and 7 bases from J; junction bases left unmatched: 7. The length of the CDR3 is 13 residues.

J is TRBJ1-2 and V is TRBV12-3 or TRBV12-4; TRBD1 aligns across 8 bases. This sequence was found in a man older than 75 in a cohort sampled during active COVID-19. The sample was peripheral blood. Written as DNA, the CDR3 is TGTGCCAGCAGGGAGACAGGGGTGGGTGGCTACACCTTC. It yields the protein CASRETGVGGYTF.